These 15 T cell receptor beta chains share one sample of origin, sequenced in a study of Graves' ophthalmopathy and Graves' hyperthyroidism (dated by TCRdb to the late 2010s). The sequencing machine was an Illumina HiSeq 2000. TCR beta CDR3 regions were amplified from RNA transcripts for repertoire sequencing. The first round was an RT-PCR using HTBI primers with the Qiagen OneStep RT-PCR kit, and this first round was followed by a second-round multiplex PCR, then size selection and purification. TCRdb trimmed public reads at Q25 via fastp, called clones via MiXCR and kept in-frame beta chains. Rows with one shared CDR3 protein collapse into an entry with the most common genes and DNA. The sample records roughly 500,000 distinct CDR3 sequences, approximately 14% of which are singletons. The top ten hold 9.8% of the sample. Sequencing input: blood. Every receptor here comes from a woman aged 25 to 39 with Graves' ophthalmopathy. Donor details come from another sample of the same person, matched by shared clones.

There are many counts of this clonotype. The J gene is TRBJ1-5, the V gene TRBV12-3 or TRBV12-4; D not certain. V was cut by 6 bases and J by 1 base, with 10 bases left in between. CDR3 length: 14 amino acids. The CDR3 loop reads CASRFADSNQPQHF. DNA of the CDR3: TGTGCCAGCAGATTCGCGGACAGCAATCAGCCCCAGCATTTT.

The chain has TRBV20-1 and TRBJ1-6; D remains ambiguous. There are 16 residues in the CDR3. CDR1 DFQATT and CDR2 SNEGSKA come from the germline V gene (reference sequence). V dropped 3 bases and J dropped 1 base, with 13 bases sitting between them. DNA of the CDR3: TGCAGTGCTAGTGGGATAACCTCGTCCTATAATTCACCCCTCCACTTT. The encoded protein is CSASGITSSYNSPLHF.

This rearrangement joins TRBV18 to TRBJ2-2, with no clear D. The CDR3 has 14 residues. Trimming removed 3 bases from V and 2 bases from J, with 7 bases in between. Per the germline V gene, CDR1 is KGHSH and CDR2 is LQKENI. The CDR3 loop is CASSPIRNTGELFF. The DNA for the CDR3 is TGTGCCAGCTCACCCATAAGAAACACCGGGGAGCTGTTTTTT.

In its sample, this clonotype was seen many times. V usage is TRBV19 and J usage is TRBJ2-5, with a tentative D call TRBD2 (6 bases). In germline, CDR1 is LNHDA, CDR2 SQIVND (reference sequence). V dropped 4 bases and J dropped 1 base, with 10 bases sitting between them. The CDR3 sequence is 14 residues long. Written as DNA, the CDR3 is TGTGCCAGTAGTAACGGCGGGGCCCAAGAGACCCAGTACTTC. Residues: CASSNGGAQETQYF.

The rearrangement joins TRBV18 to TRBJ2-7; D possibly corresponds to TRBD2 (5 bases). Trimming took 5 bases from V and 1 from J, leaving 12 bases between them. The CDR3 has 14 amino acids. Germline loops: CDR1 KGHSH, CDR2 LQKENI. The CDR3 nucleotides are TGTGCCAGCTCATCGCGGGCGGGTTCCTACGAGCAGTACTTC. Protein: CASSSRAGSYEQYF. Supplemented by reference TRBV18 and TRBJ2-7, the full variable domain reads NAGVMQNPRHLVRRRGQEARLRCSPMKGHSHVYWYRQLPEEGLKFMVYLQKENIIDESGMPKERFSAEFPKEGPSILRIQQVVRGDSAAYFCASSSRAGSYEQYFGPGTRLTVT.

In this sample, this clonotype turned up many times. CDR3 sequence reads: CSAEGTGANTEAFF. The CDR3, as DNA: TGCAGCGCAGAGGGTACAGGGGCGAACACTGAAGCTTTCTTT. V and J are TRBV29-1 and TRBJ1-1; 7 nucleotides agree with TRBD1. This CDR3 region has 14 residues. Trimming took 7 bases from V and 1 from J; bases not matched to a gene: 9. CDR1 SQVTM and CDR2 ANQGSEA come from the germline V gene.

This clonotype was detected ten times or more. This rearrangement joins TRBV11-2 to TRBJ2-5; D possibly matches TRBD1 or TRBD2 (5 bases each). There are 15 residues in the CDR3. V was pared by 5 bases and J by 2 bases, with 15 bases between. Germline assignment: CDR1 SGHAT and CDR2 FQNNGV. The CDR3 loop reads CASSDSGTVQETQYF. The DNA for the CDR3 is TGTGCCAGCAGCGATTCGGGGACGGTGCAAGAGACCCAGTACTTC. Together with reference TRBV11-2 and TRBJ2-5, the CDR3 gives the full variable domain: EAGVAQSPRYKIIEKRQSVAFWCNPISGHATLYWYQQILGQGPKLLIQFQNNGVVDDSQLPKDRFSAERLKGVDSTLKIQPAKLEDSAVYLCASSDSGTVQETQYFGPGTRLLVL.

The table lists this clonotype with many counts. This chain joins TRBV6-1 and TRBJ2-7; 9 nucleotides match TRBD1. The trim removed 0 bases at V and 5 bases at J, leaving 5 bases unmatched. The CDR3 runs to 15 residues. Germline CDR1 reads MNHNS; CDR2 reads SASEGT. This chain's CDR3 is CASSEAQGAFDEQYF. The CDR3 DNA reads as TGTGCCAGCAGTGAAGCACAGGGGGCTTTCGACGAGCAGTACTTC.

On this clonotype itself: Since a much larger clone is just one base distant, this may be a read error. The chain employs TRBV29-1 and TRBJ1-5; D call uncertain. Germline V lookup: CDR1 SQVTM, CDR2 ANQGSEA. The length of the CDR3 is 12 residues. CDR3 in amino acids: CSAADSNQPHHF. CDR3 nucleotides: TGCAGCGCAGCCGATAGCAATCAGCCCCATCATTTT.

At least ten counts were recorded for this clonotype. This chain uses TRBV2 with TRBJ1-6, with no clear D. The germline V and J ends were trimmed by 2 bases and 9 bases, with 23 bases remaining between them. This CDR3 contains 18 residues. Germline lookup yields CDR1 SNHLY and CDR2 FYNNEI. CDR3 sequence (DNA): TGTGCCAGCAGTGAATTCGTAACCAGCTCTAGAGCCAGTTCACCCCTCCACTTT. The encoded protein is CASSEFVTSSRASSPLHF.

This clonotype has more than one count but fewer than ten. This chain connects TRBV29-1 to TRBJ1-2; 8 bases agree with TRBD1. Germline V gene sequence: CDR1 SQVTM, CDR2 ANQGSEA. CDR3 length: 14 amino acids. V dropped 0 bases and J dropped 2; count of bases not matched to a gene: 2. For the CDR3, the DNA is TGCAGCGTTGAAGAGACAGGGGAGAACTATGGCTACACCTTC. Amino acid sequence: CSVEETGENYGYTF.

In this sample, this clonotype turned up many times. This chain uses TRBV19 with TRBJ1-1; D is perhaps TRBD1 (5 bases). The germline gives CDR1 LNHDA, CDR2 SQIVND (reference sequence). Trimming left V 3 bases short and J 0 bases short, with 14 bases between. This CDR3 has 16 amino acids. CDR3 nucleotide sequence: TGTGCCAGTAGTATGGTTCCGACAGCTATGAACACTGAAGCTTTCTTT. The encoded protein is CASSMVPTAMNTEAFF.

This clonotype has ten or more counts. The V gene is TRBV28, the J gene TRBJ2-4, with a tentative D call TRBD1 (6 bases). The CDR3 consists of 12 residues. Germline V gene data show CDR1 as MDHEN and CDR2 as SYDVKM. V gave up 4 bases and J gave up 8 bases, with 9 bases separating them. CDR3 region: CASSYQGYIQYF. In DNA form, the CDR3 reads TGTGCCAGCAGTTACCAGGGGTACATTCAGTACTTC.

This clonotype was seen many times. This rearrangement joins TRBV12-3 or TRBV12-4 to TRBJ1-1, with D maybe TRBD1 (5 bases). Trimming stripped 3 bases from V and 0 bases from J, with 8 bases between. There are 14 residues in the CDR3. CDR3 bases: TGTGCCAGCAGTTTTATGGGGGTGAACACTGAAGCTTTCTTT. Protein product: CASSFMGVNTEAFF.

This clonotype has ten or more counts. J is TRBJ2-2 and V is TRBV20-1; 8 nucleotides align to TRBD1. This CDR3 contains 15 residues. The germline V gene encodes CDR1 DFQATT and CDR2 SNEGSKA (reference sequence). V was pared by 3 bases and J by 7 bases, with 10 bases of the junction left unmatched. CDR3 in DNA: TGCAGTGCTAGGCCAAGGACAGGGTTTCACGGGGAGCTGTTTTTT. Residues: CSARPRTGFHGELFF.